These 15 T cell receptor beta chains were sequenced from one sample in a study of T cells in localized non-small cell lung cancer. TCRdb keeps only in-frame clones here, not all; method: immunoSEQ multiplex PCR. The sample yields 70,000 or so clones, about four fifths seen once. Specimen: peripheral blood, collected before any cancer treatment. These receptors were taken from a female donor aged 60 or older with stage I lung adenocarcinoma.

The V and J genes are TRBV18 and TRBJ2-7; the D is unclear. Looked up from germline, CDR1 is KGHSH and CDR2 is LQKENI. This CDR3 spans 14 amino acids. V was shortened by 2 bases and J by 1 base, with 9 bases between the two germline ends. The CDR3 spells CASSPNSASYEQYF. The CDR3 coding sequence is TGTGCCAGCTCACCAAACTCCGCGTCCTACGAGCAGTACTTC.

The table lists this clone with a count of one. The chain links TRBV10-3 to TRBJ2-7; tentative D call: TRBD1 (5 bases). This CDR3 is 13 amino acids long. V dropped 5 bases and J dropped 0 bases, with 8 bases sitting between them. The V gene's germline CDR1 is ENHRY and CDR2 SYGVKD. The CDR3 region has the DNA TGTGCCATCAGTTTTGACAGCTCCTACGAGCAGTACTTC. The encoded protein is CAISFDSSYEQYF.

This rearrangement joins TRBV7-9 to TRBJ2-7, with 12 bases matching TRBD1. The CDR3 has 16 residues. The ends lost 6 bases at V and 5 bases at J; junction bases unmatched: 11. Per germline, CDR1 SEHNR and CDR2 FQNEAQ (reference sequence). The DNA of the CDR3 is TGTGCCAGCAGGTCCGGGACAGGGGGCGATCGGAACGAGCAGTACTTC. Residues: CASRSGTGGDRNEQYF.

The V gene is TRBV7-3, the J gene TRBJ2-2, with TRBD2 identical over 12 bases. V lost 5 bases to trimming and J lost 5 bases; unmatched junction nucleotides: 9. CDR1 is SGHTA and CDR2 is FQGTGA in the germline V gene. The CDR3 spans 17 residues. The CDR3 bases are TGTGCCAGCAGCCCAGGCCCTAGCGGGAGGGGAACCGGGGAGCTGTTTTTT. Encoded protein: CASSPGPSGRGTGELFF.

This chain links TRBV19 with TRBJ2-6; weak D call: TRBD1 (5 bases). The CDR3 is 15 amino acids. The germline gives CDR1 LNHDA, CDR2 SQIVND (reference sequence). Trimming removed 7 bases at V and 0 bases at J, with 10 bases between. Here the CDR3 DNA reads TGTGCCAGTAAGGCAGGGAACTCTGGGGCCAACGTCCTGACTTTC. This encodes CASKAGNSGANVLTF.

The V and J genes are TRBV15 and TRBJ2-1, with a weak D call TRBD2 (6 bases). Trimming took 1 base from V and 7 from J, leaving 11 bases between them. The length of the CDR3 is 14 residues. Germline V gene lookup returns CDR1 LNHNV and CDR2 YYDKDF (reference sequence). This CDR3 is CATSRVSGSNEQFF. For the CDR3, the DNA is TGTGCCACCAGCAGAGTGTCCGGGAGTAATGAGCAGTTCTTC.

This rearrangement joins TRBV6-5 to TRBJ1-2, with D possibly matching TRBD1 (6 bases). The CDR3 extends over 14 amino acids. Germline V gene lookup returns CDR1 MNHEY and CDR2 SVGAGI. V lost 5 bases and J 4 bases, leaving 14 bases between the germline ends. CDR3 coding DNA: TGTGCCAGCAGTACCGATGGGGGCGTCTATGGCTACACCTTC. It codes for CASSTDGGVYGYTF.

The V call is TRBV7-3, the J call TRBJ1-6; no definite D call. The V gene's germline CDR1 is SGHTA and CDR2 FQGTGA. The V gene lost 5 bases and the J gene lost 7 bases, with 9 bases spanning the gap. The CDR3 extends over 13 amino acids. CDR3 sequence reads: CASSPDQNSPLHF. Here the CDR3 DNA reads TGTGCCAGCAGCCCTGACCAGAATTCACCCCTCCACTTT.

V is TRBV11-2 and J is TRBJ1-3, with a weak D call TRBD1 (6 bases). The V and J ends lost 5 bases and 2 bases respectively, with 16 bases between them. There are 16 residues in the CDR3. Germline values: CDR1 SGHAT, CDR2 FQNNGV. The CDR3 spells CASSKTTGAAGNTIYF. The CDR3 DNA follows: TGTGCCAGCAGCAAAACCACGGGGGCGGCTGGAAACACCATATATTTT.

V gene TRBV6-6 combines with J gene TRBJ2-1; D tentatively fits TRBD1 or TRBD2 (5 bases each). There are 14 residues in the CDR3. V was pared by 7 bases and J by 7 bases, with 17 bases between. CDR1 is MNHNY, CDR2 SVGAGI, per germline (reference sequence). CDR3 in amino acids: CASTRGRGGNEQFF. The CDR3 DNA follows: TGTGCCAGCACCCGGGGTAGGGGCGGGAATGAGCAGTTCTTC.

The CDR3, as DNA: TGTGCCAGCAGTTTAGGGACTAGCGGGTACAATGAGCAGTTCTTC. It codes for CASSLGTSGYNEQFF. The chain employs TRBV7-3 and TRBJ2-1, with 12 bases that match TRBD2. The V gene end was trimmed by 6 bases and the J gene end by 4 bases; junction bases not matched to a gene: 4. This CDR3 is built from 15 residues. The germline CDR1 and CDR2 sequences are SGHTA and FQGTGA.

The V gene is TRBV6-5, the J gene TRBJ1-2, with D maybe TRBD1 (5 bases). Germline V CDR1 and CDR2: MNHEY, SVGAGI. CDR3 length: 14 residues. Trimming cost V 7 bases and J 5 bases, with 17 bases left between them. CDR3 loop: CASTSGAETYGYTF. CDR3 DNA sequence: TGTGCCAGCACCTCCGGGGCAGAGACTTATGGCTACACCTTC.

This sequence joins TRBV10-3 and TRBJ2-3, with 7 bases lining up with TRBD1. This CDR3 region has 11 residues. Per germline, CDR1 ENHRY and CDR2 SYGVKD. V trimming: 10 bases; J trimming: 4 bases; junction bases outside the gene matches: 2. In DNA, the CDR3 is TGTGCCAGCACAGGGGCAGATACGCAGTATTTT. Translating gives CASTGADTQYF.

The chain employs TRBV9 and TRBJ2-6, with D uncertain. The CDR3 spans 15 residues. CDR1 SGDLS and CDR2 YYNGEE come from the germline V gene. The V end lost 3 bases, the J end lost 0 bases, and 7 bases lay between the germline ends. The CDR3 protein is CASSALSSGANVLTF. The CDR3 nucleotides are TGTGCCAGCAGCGCTTTAAGCTCTGGGGCCAACGTCCTGACTTTC.

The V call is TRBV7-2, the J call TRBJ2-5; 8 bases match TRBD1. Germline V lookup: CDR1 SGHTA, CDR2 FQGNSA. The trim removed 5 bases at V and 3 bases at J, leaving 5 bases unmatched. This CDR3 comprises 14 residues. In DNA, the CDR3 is TGTGCCAGCAGCCGGGACAGGTCCGAAGAGACCCAGTACTTC. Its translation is CASSRDRSEETQYF.